This T cell receptor beta chain is drawn from a study of STAT5B mutations in CD4+ large granular lymphocyte leukemia. Study findings and constraints: Patient CD4-sorted repertoires stayed more clonal than healthy ones after leukemic-clone removal. The CD4+ versus CD8+ T-LGLL clonality difference may reflect limited sample size. Compared with healthy controls (2/35), patient top clones favored TRBV06 (8/27).

A note on this clone: Its antigen is not known.

Libraries were prepared by immunoSEQ multiplex PCR; TCRdb keeps only in-frame clonotypes and omits some of them. The sample has more than 30,000 clones; roughly 91% are singletons. Trimming took 7 bases from V and 3 from J; bases not matched to a gene: 7. This CDR3 is 16 amino acids long. Germline V gene lookup returns CDR1 MNHNY and CDR2 SVGAGI (reference sequence). The sequence was collected from a human donor in good health. Sequencing was done on a sample of CD4+ T cells from blood buffy coats. This chain uses TRBV6-6 with TRBJ2-6, with 9 bases fitting TRBD2. This chain's CDR3 is CASKAGGLGGANVLTF. In nucleotides, the CDR3 is TGTGCCAGCAAAGCGGGGGGTTTGGGTGGGGCCAACGTCCTGACTTTC.